Included here is one T cell receptor (beta chain) sequence, with context. Libraries were prepared by immunoSEQ multiplex PCR; TCRdb keeps only in-frame clonotypes and omits some of them. The data hold 40,000 to 60,000 clones, with about 90% observed a single time. This record comes from a study of OX40 agonist ivuxolimab in advanced cancers. V shed 5 bases and J 6 bases; nucleotides not matched to a gene: 6. The CDR3 spans 13 residues. Germline loops: CDR1 SGHVS, CDR2 FNYEAQ. Source: CD4+ or CD8+ T cells sorted from blood, taken in a trial of the OX40 agonist ivuxolimab. This TCR came from an adult with an advanced solid tumor such as melanoma, head and neck, liver or kidney cancer. The J gene is TRBJ2-5, the V gene TRBV7-6, with 7 nucleotides matching TRBD1. CDR3 nucleotide sequence: TGTGCCAGCAGCATCAGACAGGGTCAGACCCAGTACTTC. Translation gives CASSIRQGQTQYF.